This T cell receptor beta chain was captured in a study of blood T cell repertoires in COVID-19. The germline V gene has CDR1 LGHDT and CDR2 YNNKEL (reference sequence). V was pared by 0 bases and J by 3 bases, with 8 bases of the junction left unmatched. The CDR3 has 17 amino acids. Assay used: immunoSEQ multiplex PCR; TCRdb lists only in-frame clones, some missing. The table includes roughly 320,000 clones, roughly 86% detected once. The chain uses TRBV3-1 (or the pseudogene TRBV3-2) and TRBJ2-3; 8 nucleotides agree with TRBD2. This clonotype was sampled from a woman aged 25 to 45 with COVID-19, enrolled during active disease. Material: peripheral blood. The DNA of the CDR3 is TGTGCCAGCAGCCAAGATGGAATAGCGGGGCGGACAGATACGCAGTATTTT. Protein product: CASSQDGIAGRTDTQYF.